The clone carrying this TCR beta chain appeared many times. What it binds is unknown. The CDR3 totals 12 residues. The germline gives CDR1 SQVTM, CDR2 ANQGSEA. Between the trimmed V and J ends, which lost 5 bases and 5 bases, there was a span of 12 bases. The data belong to a study of CD8 T cells in ankylosing spondylitis. Making the TCR beta libraries involved quantitative 5'-RACE with molecular barcodes. TCRdb reanalysed the 5' RACE reads using MiXCR and keeps one entry per CDR3 protein. This table has around 770,000 distinct CDR3 sequences, around a fifth appearing once. Whole-study findings and limits: Within ankylosing spondylitis blood, a TCR beta motif made up of roughly eight highly homologous variants appeared to be characteristic. Earlier studies detected some motif variants in reactive arthritis synovial fluid and blood. Disease-linked clones were found to be CD8+ and relatively rare in peripheral blood.

This TCR was recovered from a male donor with ankylosing spondylitis. The chain employs TRBV29-1 and TRBJ2-5; tentatively, D is TRBD1 (6 bases). What was sequenced was blood, either unsorted or a sorted T cell fraction (not recorded which). CDR3 amino acids: CSVTGISETQYF. The CDR3 nucleotides are TGCAGCGTTACAGGGATTTCGGAGACCCAGTACTTC.